This TCR beta chain was identified during a study of early T cells in non-severe SARS-CoV-2 infection. Background on the study: From unsorted whole blood, bulk RNA was sequenced, and the chains remained unpaired.

This clonotype was seen more than once but under ten times. The antigen is undetermined. Unique molecular identifier tags were affixed to discrete cDNA molecules. One entry per CDR3 protein results from TCRdb running MiXCR on the 5' RACE reads. The sample has tens of thousands of distinct CDR3 sequences; roughly 12% are singletons. General study points: VDJdb-based annotation leaned toward anti-spike CD8 responses and missed private and CD4 specificities.

V was shortened by 5 bases and J by 6 bases, with 12 bases between the two germline ends. The CDR3 is 14 residues long. The germline CDR1 and CDR2 sequences are KGHDR and SFDVKD. This chain links TRBV24-1 with TRBJ2-2; D uncertain. The clonotype was recovered from an adult who was a healthcare worker with PCR-confirmed SARS-CoV-2 infection or an uninfected control (not recorded which). The sample in question was whole blood, obtained at baseline. In DNA form, the CDR3 reads TGTGCCACCAGTGTAGGGCCTCAAGCCGGGGAGCTGTTTTTT. Translating gives CATSVGPQAGELFF.